This is a list of T cell receptor beta chains from one sample in a study of response to subunit inactivated influenza vaccine. MiXCR was run by TCRdb on the RT-PCR reads, yielding one entry per CDR3 protein. The sample carries around 500,000 distinct CDR3 sequences, around 9.9% recorded once. Sequenced here: PBMCs from blood, sampled 45 days after vaccination. The receptors here all came from a man between 50 and 59 years old who received an inactivated influenza vaccine. Each CDR3 is given with its conserved first and last residue. The D gene is left open where the match is weak. For some rows the clone size is stated as once, few or many, or as a class when expanded; others skip it.

clone_size | j_call | v_call | d_call | cdr3_aa | cdr3_nt
. | TRBJ2-2 | TRBV5-1 | TRBD1 | CASTGQGASGELFF | TGCGCCAGCACCGGACAGGGGGCTTCCGGGGAGCTGTTTTTT
many | TRBJ2-1 | TRBV5-1 | TRBD1 | CASSFFLSGQGESKSYNEQFF | TGCGCCAGCAGCTTTTTCCTCTCTGGACAGGGGGAGAGTAAGTCCTACAATGAGCAGTTCTTC
many | TRBJ2-1 | TRBV29-1 | TRBD2 | CSVLLAGGMGEQFF | TGCAGCGTCCTACTAGCGGGGGGTATGGGTGAGCAGTTCTTC
many | TRBJ2-5 | TRBV10-2 | TRBD2 | CASSESAGVKTQYF | TGCGCCAGCAGTGAGTCGGCGGGGGTGAAGACCCAGTACTTC
. | TRBJ2-1 | TRBV15 | . | CATSRDRAAYNEQFF | TGTGCCACCAGCAGAGATCGGGCGGCTTACAATGAGCAGTTCTTC
. | TRBJ2-6 | TRBV5-1 | . | CASSLGGSDSGANVLTF | TGCGCCAGCAGCTTGGGAGGGAGCGACTCTGGGGCCAACGTCCTGACTTTC
. | TRBJ1-3 | TRBV29-1 | . | CSVGRNSGNTIYF | TGCAGCGTGGGACGGAACTCTGGAAACACCATATATTTT
few | TRBJ2-3 | TRBV4-2 | TRBD2 | CASSQDLAGGGTQYF | TGTGCCAGCAGCCAAGACCTAGCGGGGGGCGGGACGCAGTATTTT
. | TRBJ2-7 | TRBV7-2 | . | CASSLEPGPYYEQYF | TGTGCCAGCAGCTTAGAACCGGGGCCCTACTACGAGCAGTACTTC
few | TRBJ2-5 | TRBV10-3 | . | CAIRRGGSYQETQYF | TGTGCCATCAGGAGGGGGGGTAGCTACCAAGAGACCCAGTACTTC
many | TRBJ1-4 | TRBV7-2 | . | CASSLANRINEKLFF | TGTGCCAGCAGCTTGGCGAACAGGATCAATGAAAAACTGTTTTTT
many | TRBJ1-3 | TRBV5-1 | TRBD1 | CASSLAGTEPGNTIYF | TGCGCCAGCAGCTTGGCCGGGACAGAGCCTGGAAACACCATATATTTT
many | TRBJ2-1 | TRBV20-1 | . | CSASPRGFMSEQFF | TGCAGTGCTAGTCCCAGGGGCTTTATGTCTGAGCAGTTCTTC
many | TRBJ2-5 | TRBV5-6 | . | CASSSRKRTPQETQYF | TGTGCCAGCAGCAGCCGGAAGCGAACACCCCAAGAGACCCAGTACTTC
. | TRBJ1-4 | TRBV12-2 | . | CASRLAVKLATNEKLFF | TGTGCAAGTCGCTTAGCGGTAAAATTAGCAACTAATGAAAAACTGTTTTTT
. | TRBJ2-5 | TRBV6-5 | TRBD1 | CASSLLGTGGIEAQYF | TGTGCCAGCAGTTTACTCGGGACAGGGGGTATAGAGGCCCAGTACTTC
. | TRBJ2-1 | TRBV9 | . | CASSVGGNRNEQFF | TGTGCCAGCAGCGTAGGCGGGAACCGAAATGAGCAGTTCTTC
. | TRBJ2-1 | TRBV18 | . | CASSPIGATYNEQFF | TGTGCCAGCTCACCGATCGGGGCTACCTACAATGAGCAGTTCTTC
many | TRBJ2-7 | TRBV6-1 | TRBD1 | CASSVKGQPRIYPYEQYF | TGTGCCAGCAGTGTTAAGGGACAGCCACGTATCTATCCCTACGAGCAGTACTTC
. | TRBJ1-2 | TRBV5-5 | . | CASSLLDNYGYTF | TGTGCCAGCAGCTTGTTGGACAACTATGGCTACACCTTC
. | TRBJ2-3 | TRBV7-8 | TRBD1 | CASSYPGQGARPYF | TGTGCCAGCAGCTACCCGGGACAGGGGGCGCGTCCGTATTTT
few | TRBJ2-5 | TRBV28 | . | CASSFLYMATQKETQYF | TGTGCCAGCAGTTTCCTCTACATGGCAACCCAGAAAGAGACCCAGTACTTC
many | TRBJ1-2 | TRBV7-2 | TRBD1 | CASSTRGTGNSVAF | TGTGCCAGCAGCACAAGGGGGACAGGGAATTCGGTCGCCTTC
. | TRBJ2-1 | TRBV12-3/TRBV12-4 | TRBD2 | CASSLVAGGRNNEQFF | TGTGCCAGCAGTTTAGTGGCGGGAGGTAGGAACAATGAGCAGTTCTTC
few | TRBJ2-7 | TRBV4-3 | . | CASSQEKGGEQYF | TGCGCCAGCAGCCAAGAAAAGGGGGGCGAGCAGTACTTC
few | TRBJ1-4 | TRBV27 | TRBD1 | CASSHDRVVTEKLFF | TGTGCCAGCAGTCACGACAGGGTTGTGACTGAAAAACTGTTTTTT
. | TRBJ2-5 | TRBV9 | TRBD1 | CASSVGQGQETQYF | TGTGCCAGCAGCGTCGGACAGGGCCAAGAGACCCAGTACTTC